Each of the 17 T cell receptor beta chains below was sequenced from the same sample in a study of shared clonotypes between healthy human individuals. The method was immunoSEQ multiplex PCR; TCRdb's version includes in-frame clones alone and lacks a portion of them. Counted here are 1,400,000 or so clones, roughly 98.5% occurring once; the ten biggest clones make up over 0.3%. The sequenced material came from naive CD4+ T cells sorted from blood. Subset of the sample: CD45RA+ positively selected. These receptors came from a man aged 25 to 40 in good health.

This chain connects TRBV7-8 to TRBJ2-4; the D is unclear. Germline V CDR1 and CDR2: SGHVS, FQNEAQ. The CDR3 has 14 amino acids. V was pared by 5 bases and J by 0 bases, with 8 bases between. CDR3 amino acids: CASSLSLAKNIQYF. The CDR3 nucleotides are TGTGCCAGCAGCCTCAGCCTAGCCAAAAACATTCAGTACTTC.

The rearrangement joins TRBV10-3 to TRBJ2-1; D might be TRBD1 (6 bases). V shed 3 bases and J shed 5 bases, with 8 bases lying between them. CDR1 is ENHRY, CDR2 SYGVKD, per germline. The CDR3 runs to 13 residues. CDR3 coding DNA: TGTGCCATCAGTGAATACAGGGACAATGAGCAGTTCTTC. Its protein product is CAISEYRDNEQFF.

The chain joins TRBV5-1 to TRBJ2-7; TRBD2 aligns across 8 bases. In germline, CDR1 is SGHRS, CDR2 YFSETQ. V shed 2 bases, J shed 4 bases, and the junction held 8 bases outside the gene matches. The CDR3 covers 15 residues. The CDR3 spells CASSFLAGSGYEQYF. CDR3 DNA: TGCGCCAGCAGCTTTTTAGCGGGATCAGGGTACGAGCAGTACTTC.

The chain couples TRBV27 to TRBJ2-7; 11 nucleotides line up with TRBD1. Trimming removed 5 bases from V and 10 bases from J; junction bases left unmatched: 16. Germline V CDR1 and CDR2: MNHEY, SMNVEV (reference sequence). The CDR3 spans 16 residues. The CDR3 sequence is CASSGEDRGRTTKQYF. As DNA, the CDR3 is TGTGCCAGCAGTGGAGAGGACAGGGGGCGAACTACTAAACAGTACTTC.

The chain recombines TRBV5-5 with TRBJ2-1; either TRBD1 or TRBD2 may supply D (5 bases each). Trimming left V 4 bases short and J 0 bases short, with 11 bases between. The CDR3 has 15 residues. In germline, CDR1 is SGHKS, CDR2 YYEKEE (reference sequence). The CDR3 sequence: CASSRPGSSYNEQFF. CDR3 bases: TGTGCCAGCAGCCGGCCAGGGAGCTCCTACAATGAGCAGTTCTTC.

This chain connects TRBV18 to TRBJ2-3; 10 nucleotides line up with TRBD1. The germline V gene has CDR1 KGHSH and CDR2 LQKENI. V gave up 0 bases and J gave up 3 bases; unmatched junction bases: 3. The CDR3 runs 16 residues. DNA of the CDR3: TGTGCCAGCTCACCACCCCGGACAGGGGGAACAGATACGCAGTATTTT. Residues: CASSPPRTGGTDTQYF.

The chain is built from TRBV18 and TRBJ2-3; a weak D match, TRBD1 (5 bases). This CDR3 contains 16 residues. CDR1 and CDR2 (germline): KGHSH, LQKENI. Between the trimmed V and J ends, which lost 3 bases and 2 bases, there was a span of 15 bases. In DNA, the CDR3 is TGTGCCAGCTCACCTACTTTAGGACACTCCACAGATACGCAGTATTTT. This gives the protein CASSPTLGHSTDTQYF.

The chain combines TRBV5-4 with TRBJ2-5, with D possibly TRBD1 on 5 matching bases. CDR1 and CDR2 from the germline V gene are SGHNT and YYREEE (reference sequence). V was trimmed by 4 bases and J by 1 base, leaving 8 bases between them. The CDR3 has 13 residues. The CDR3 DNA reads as TGTGCCAGCAGCCAGGGTTTCCAAGAGACCCAGTACTTC. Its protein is CASSQGFQETQYF. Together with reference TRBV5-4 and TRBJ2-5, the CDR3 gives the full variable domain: ETGVTQSPTHLIKTRGQQVTLRCSSQSGHNTVSWYQQALGQGPQFIFQYYREEENGRGNFPPRFSGLQFPNYSSELNVNALELDDSALYLCASSQGFQETQYFGPGTRLLVL.

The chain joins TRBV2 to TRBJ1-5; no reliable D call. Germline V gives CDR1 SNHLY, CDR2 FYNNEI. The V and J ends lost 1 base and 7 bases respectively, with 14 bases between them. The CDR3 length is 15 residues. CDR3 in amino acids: CASSEEGLGSQPQHF. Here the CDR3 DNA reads TGTGCCAGCAGTGAAGAAGGGCTAGGATCGCAGCCCCAGCATTTT.

The CDR3 spells CASSTTLRYSNYGYTF. The CDR3 DNA follows: TGTGCCAGTAGTACAACCCTCCGGTACTCTAACTATGGCTACACCTTC. V usage is TRBV19 and J usage is TRBJ1-2; the D is unclear. The germline V gene encodes CDR1 LNHDA and CDR2 SQIVND (reference sequence). Trimming pared 4 bases from V and 0 bases from J, leaving 15 bases between. The CDR3 has 16 residues.

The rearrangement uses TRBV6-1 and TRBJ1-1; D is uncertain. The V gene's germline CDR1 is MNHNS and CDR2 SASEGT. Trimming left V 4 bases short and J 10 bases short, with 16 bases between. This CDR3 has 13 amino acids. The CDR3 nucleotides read TGTGCCAGCAGTGGTCTCCGGGCCGTGGGAGCTTTCTTT. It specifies CASSGLRAVGAFF.

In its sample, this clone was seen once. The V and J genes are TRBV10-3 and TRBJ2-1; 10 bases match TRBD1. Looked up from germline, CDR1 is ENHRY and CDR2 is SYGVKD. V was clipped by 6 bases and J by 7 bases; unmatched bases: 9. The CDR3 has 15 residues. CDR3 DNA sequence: TGTGCCATCAGCGATGTACCGGGACAGGGGAATGAGCAGTTCTTC. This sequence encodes CAISDVPGQGNEQFF.

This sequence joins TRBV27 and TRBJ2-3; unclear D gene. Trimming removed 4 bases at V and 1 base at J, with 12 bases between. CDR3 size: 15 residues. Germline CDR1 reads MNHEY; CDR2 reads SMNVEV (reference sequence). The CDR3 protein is CASSSDVRGTDTQYF. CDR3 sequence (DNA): TGTGCCAGCAGTTCAGACGTACGAGGCACAGATACGCAGTATTTT.

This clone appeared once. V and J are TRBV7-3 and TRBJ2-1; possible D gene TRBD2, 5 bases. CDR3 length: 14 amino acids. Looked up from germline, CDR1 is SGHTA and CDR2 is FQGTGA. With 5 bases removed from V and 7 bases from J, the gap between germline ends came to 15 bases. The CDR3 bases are TGTGCCAGCAGCCCGTACACGGGGTCGAATGAGCAGTTCTTC. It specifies CASSPYTGSNEQFF.

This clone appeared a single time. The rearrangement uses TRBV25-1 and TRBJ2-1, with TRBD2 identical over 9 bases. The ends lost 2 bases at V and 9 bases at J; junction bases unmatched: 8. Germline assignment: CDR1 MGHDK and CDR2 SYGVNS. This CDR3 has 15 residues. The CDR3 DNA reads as TGTGCCAGCAGTGAAAGTAGCGGGAGCTCCACTGAGCAGTTCTTC. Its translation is CASSESSGSSTEQFF.

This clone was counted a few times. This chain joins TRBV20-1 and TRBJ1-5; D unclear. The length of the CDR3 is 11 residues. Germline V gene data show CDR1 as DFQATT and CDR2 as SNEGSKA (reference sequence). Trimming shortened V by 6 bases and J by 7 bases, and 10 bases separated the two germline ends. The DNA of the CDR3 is TGCAGTGCCCAGAGAGGACAGCCCCAGCATTTT. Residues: CSAQRGQPQHF.

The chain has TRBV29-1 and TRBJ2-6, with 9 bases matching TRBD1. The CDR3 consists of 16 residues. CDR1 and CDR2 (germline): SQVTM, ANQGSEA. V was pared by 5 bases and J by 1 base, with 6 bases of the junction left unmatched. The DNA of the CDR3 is TGCAGCGTTTGGAGGACAGGGGAGTCTGGGGCCAACGTCCTGACTTTC. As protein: CSVWRTGESGANVLTF.